A selection of T cell receptor beta chains follows, all from one sample in a study of control samples from healthy donors and cancer patients. Sequencing used immunoSEQ multiplex PCR; TCRdb keeps in-frame clones, though not all of them. The table lists some 130,000 clones, roughly 90% of them singletons. The sample was blood. Receptors originate from a woman in her fifties or sixties in good health. Both conserved end residues are part of each CDR3. A D gene is named only where the DNA matches it firmly. Only some rows state a clone size, as once, few, many or a class for expanded clones.

j_call d_call clone_size v_call cdr3_aa cdr3_nt
TRBJ1-2 NA NA TRBV10-1 CASSEGTNYGYTF TGCGCCAGCAGTGAGGGAACTAACTATGGCTACACCTTC
TRBJ1-5 NA once TRBV24-1 CATSDPTGRTAQHF TGTGCCACCAGTGATCCGACTGGACGGACAGCCCAGCATTTT
TRBJ1-3 NA NA TRBV6-5 CASSPTGGSGNTIYF TGTGCCAGCAGTCCCACGGGGGGCTCTGGAAACACCATATATTTT
TRBJ2-5 NA NA TRBV24-1 CATSDPTGIGETQYF TGTGCCACCAGTGACCCAACAGGGATCGGGGAGACCCAGTACTTC
TRBJ2-6 NA NA TRBV7-6 CASSLGGAGANVLTF TGTGCCAGCAGCTTAGGGGGGGCTGGGGCCAACGTCCTGACTTTC
TRBJ2-2 NA NA TRBV15 CATSRDSDFVELFF TGTGCCACCAGCAGGGACAGCGACTTCGTGGAGCTGTTTTTT
TRBJ1-1 TRBD1 NA TRBV2 CATAPGQGFTEAFF TGTGCCACCGCCCCGGGACAGGGGTTCACTGAAGCTTTCTTT
TRBJ1-6 NA NA TRBV6-1 CASSAIGGQGNSPLHF TGTGCCAGCAGTGCGATTGGGGGGCAAGGGAATTCACCCCTCCACTTT
TRBJ1-3 TRBD1 NA TRBV5-6 CASSFTGQPISGNTIYF TGTGCCAGCAGCTTCACGGGACAGCCTATCTCTGGAAACACCATATATTTT
TRBJ1-4 NA NA TRBV30 CAWSVGRLRTNEKLFF TGTGCCTGGAGTGTAGGACGGTTGAGAACTAATGAAAAACTGTTTTTT
TRBJ1-4 NA NA TRBV7-2 CASSPQRQATNEKLFF TGTGCCAGCAGCCCACAGAGACAGGCAACTAATGAAAAACTGTTTTTT
TRBJ2-2 TRBD2 NA TRBV19 CASSLRLAGGTGELFF TGTGCCAGTAGTCTCCGACTAGCGGGAGGCACCGGGGAGCTGTTTTTT
TRBJ1-2 NA once TRBV6-4 CASSLWSRGDYGYTF TGTGCCAGCAGTTTGTGGTCCAGGGGCGACTATGGCTACACCTTC